This is a list of T cell receptor beta chains from one sample in a study of OX40 agonist ivuxolimab in advanced cancers. Clones were sequenced by immunoSEQ multiplex PCR, and TCRdb holds only the in-frame ones, with some missing. Counted here are 90,000 to 100,000 clones, about 85% occurring once; the ten biggest clones make up 3.8%. Source: CD4+ or CD8+ T cells sorted from blood, taken in a trial of the OX40 agonist ivuxolimab. Source of these receptors: an adult with an advanced solid tumor such as melanoma, head and neck, liver or kidney cancer. CDR3s leave out the opening cysteine and the closing phenylalanine or tryptophan. D genes are given only for firm matches.

cdr3_aa d_call v_call
ASSEDSNTDTQY NA TRBV7-2
ASSLVASGSYEQY TRBD2 TRBV5-1
ASLSPGQPTDTQY NA TRBV28
ASRMRGWNSPLH NA TRBV2
ASSLRLRDREETQY TRBD1 TRBV7-2
ASSLDRSSYNEQF TRBD1 TRBV27
AIQTSGSTDTQY TRBD2 TRBV10-3
ASSSWGTGGIHEQY TRBD1 TRBV5-4
ASRESTGEQY NA TRBV5-1
ASSVSGSSYEQY TRBD2 TRBV18
ASSQVGNNYGYT NA TRBV4-1
ASSSPGEQPQH NA TRBV6-5
ASSLANTGGETQY TRBD1 TRBV5-1
AWSLWDRGYEQY TRBD1 TRBV30
ASGSPGRDGTDTQY NA TRBV12-5
ARMPTEPEGYT NA TRBV2
ASSYIPNYGYT NA TRBV6-5
ASAELANYGEQF TRBD2 TRBV6-4
ASSLVTGGGQPQH TRBD1 TRBV7-3
ASSLSEGPTSWLEQY NA TRBV7-9